This T cell receptor (beta chain) was observed in a study of a mutant IDH1 vaccine in newly diagnosed glioma. As for this clone: No antigen is known for it.

Specified time point: week 5, during vaccination. Alongside topical imiquimod, each dose of vaccine comprised 300 ug of mutant IDH1 20-mer peptide. Only in-frame clones appear in the TCRdb table, and some are missing; sequencing was by immunoSEQ multiplex PCR. The table has about 33,000 clones, roughly 83% seen once. This CDR3 has 15 residues. Germline trimming cut 4 bases from V and 6 bases from J; bases unmatched to any gene: 9. CDR1 is LGHNA, CDR2 YSLEER, per germline. The specimen was PBMCs, collected from a glioma patient whose treatment included an IDH1 peptide vaccine. J is TRBJ2-7 and V is TRBV4-3; 10 nucleotides line up with TRBD2. This clonotype originated in a man aged 25 to 40 with glioma. This CDR3 reads CASSPYPRTSGEQYF. In DNA form, the CDR3 reads TGCGCCAGCAGCCCTTACCCCAGGACTAGCGGCGAGCAGTACTTC.